The clone carrying this TCR beta chain occurred a few times. Its antigen is not known. This sample is part of a study of CD8 T cells in ankylosing spondylitis. Study-level results: Ankylosing spondylitis blood appeared to be characterized by a TCR beta motif of several highly homologous variants.

MiXCR was run by TCRdb on the 5' RACE reads, yielding one entry per CDR3 protein. The data show just under 550,000 distinct CDR3 sequences, 9.5% to 15% seen once. Germline V gene lookup returns CDR1 MNHNS and CDR2 SASEGT. This CDR3 has 12 residues. V was clipped by 7 bases and J by 2 bases, with 6 bases between them. The sequenced sample consisted of blood, either unsorted or a sorted T cell fraction (not recorded which). The J gene is TRBJ1-5, the V gene TRBV6-1, with D unresolved. The source is a male donor with ankylosing spondylitis. CDR3 DNA sequence: TGTGCCAGCAACAATCGCAATCAGCCCCAGCATTTT. It translates to CASNNRNQPQHF.